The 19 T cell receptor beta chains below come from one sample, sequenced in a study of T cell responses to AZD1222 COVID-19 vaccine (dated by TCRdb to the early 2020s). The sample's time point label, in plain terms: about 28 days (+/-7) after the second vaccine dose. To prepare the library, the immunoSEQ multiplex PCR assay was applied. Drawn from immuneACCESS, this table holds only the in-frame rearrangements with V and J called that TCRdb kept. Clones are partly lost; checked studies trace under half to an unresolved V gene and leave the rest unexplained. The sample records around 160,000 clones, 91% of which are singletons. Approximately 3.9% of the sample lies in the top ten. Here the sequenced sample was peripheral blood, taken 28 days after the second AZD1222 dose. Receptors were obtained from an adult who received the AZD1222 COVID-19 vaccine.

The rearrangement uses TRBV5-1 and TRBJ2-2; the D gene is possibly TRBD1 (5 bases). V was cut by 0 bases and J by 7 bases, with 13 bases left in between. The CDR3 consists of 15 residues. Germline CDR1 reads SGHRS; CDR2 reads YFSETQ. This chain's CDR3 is CASSLGQFIGGELFF. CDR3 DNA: TGCGCCAGCAGCTTGGGACAGTTCATCGGCGGGGAGCTGTTTTTT.

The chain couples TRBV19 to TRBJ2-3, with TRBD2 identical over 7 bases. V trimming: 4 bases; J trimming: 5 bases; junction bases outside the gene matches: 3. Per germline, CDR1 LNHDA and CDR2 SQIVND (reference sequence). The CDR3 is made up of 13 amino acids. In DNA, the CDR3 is TGTGCCAGTAGTAGGACTAGGGGAGATACGCAGTATTTT. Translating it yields CASSRTRGDTQYF. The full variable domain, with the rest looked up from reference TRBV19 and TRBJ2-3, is DGGITQSPKYLFRKEGQNVTLSCEQNLNHDAMYWYRQDPGQGLRLIYYSQIVNDFQKGDIAEGYSVSREKKESFPLTVTSAQKNPTAFYLCASSRTRGDTQYFGPGTRLTVL.

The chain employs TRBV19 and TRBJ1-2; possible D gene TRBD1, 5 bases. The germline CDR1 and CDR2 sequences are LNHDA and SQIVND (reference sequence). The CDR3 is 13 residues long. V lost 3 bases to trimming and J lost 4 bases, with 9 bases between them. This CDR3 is CASSMRQLYGYTF. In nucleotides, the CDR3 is TGTGCCAGTAGTATGCGACAGCTCTATGGCTACACCTTC.

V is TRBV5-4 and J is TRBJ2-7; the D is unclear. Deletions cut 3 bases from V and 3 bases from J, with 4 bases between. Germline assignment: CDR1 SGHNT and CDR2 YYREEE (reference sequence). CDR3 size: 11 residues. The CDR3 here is CASSSYYEQYF. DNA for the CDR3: TGTGCCAGCAGCTCCTACTACGAGCAGTACTTC.

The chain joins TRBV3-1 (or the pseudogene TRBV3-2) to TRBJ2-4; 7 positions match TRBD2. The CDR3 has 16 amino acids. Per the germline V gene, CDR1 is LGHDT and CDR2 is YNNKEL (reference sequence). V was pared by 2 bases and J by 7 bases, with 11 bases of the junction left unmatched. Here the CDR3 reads CASSQFGQGAGNIQYF. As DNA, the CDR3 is TGTGCCAGCAGCCAATTCGGGCAGGGAGCGGGGAACATTCAGTACTTC.

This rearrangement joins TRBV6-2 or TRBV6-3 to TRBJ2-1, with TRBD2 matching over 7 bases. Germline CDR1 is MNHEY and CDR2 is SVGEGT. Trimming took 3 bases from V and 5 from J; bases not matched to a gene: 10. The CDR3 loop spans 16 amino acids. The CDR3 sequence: CASSYPLGLGNNEQFF. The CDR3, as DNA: TGTGCCAGCAGTTATCCTCTAGGACTAGGGAACAATGAGCAGTTCTTC.

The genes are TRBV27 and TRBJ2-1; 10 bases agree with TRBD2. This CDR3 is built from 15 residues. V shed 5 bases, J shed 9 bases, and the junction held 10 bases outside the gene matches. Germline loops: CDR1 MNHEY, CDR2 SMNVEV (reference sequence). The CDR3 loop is CASSNPGTSDGEQFF. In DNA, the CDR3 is TGTGCCAGCAGTAATCCCGGGACTAGCGATGGTGAGCAGTTCTTC.

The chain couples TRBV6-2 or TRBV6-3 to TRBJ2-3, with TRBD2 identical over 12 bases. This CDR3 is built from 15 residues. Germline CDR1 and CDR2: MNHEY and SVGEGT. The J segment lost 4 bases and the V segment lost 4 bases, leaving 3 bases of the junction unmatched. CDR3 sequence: CASSSTSGGSDTQYF. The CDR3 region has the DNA TGTGCCAGCAGTTCCACTAGCGGGGGGTCAGATACGCAGTATTTT.

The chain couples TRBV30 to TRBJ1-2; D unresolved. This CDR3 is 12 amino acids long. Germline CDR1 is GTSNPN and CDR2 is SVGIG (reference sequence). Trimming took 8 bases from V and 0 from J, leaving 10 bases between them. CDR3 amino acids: CALGTANYGYTF. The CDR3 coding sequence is TGTGCCCTCGGCACAGCTAACTATGGCTACACCTTC.

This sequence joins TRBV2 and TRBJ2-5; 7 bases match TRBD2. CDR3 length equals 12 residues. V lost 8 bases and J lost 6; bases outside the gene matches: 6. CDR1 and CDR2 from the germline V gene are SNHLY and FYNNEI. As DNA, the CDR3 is TGTGCCAGCGGATCCGGGAGGAAGACCCAGTACTTC. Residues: CASGSGRKTQYF.

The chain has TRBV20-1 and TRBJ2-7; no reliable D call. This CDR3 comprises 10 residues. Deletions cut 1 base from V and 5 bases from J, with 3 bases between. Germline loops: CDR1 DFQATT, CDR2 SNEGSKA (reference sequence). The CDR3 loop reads CSARGNEQYF. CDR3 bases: TGCAGTGCTAGAGGGAACGAGCAGTACTTC.

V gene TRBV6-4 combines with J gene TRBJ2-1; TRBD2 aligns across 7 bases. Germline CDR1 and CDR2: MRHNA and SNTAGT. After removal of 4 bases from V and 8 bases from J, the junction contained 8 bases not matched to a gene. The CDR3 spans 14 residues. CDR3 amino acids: CASSAYGGGYEQFF. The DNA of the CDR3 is TGTGCCAGCAGTGCCTACGGGGGAGGGTATGAGCAGTTCTTC.

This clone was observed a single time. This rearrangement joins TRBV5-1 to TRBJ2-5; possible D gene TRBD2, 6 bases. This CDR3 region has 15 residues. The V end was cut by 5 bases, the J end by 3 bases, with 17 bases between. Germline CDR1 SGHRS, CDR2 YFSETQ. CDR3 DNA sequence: TGCGCCAGCAGTTCAAAAGGGGCGGGAAAAGAGACCCAGTACTTC. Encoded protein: CASSSKGAGKETQYF.

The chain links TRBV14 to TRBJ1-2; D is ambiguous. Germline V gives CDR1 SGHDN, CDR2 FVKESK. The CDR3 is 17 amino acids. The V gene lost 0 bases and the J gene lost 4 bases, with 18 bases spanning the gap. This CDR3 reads CASSQDLRVNTIYGYTF. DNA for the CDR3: TGTGCCAGCAGCCAAGACCTTCGGGTCAACACAATCTATGGCTACACCTTC.

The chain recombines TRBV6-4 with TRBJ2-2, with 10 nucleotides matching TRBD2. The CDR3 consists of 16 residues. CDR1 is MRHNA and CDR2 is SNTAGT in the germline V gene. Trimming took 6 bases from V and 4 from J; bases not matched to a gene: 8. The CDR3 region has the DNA TGTGCCAGCAGGTTTCTAGCGGGAGAGGGCACCGGGGAGCTGTTTTTT. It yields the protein CASRFLAGEGTGELFF.

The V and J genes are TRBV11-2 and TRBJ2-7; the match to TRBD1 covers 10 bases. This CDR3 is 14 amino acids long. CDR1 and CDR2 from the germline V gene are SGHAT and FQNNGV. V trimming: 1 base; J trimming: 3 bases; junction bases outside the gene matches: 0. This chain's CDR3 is CASSLGTGGYEQYF. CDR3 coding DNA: TGTGCCAGCAGCTTAGGGACAGGGGGCTACGAGCAGTACTTC. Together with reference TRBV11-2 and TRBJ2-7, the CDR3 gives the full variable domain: EAGVAQSPRYKIIEKRQSVAFWCNPISGHATLYWYQQILGQGPKLLIQFQNNGVVDDSQLPKDRFSAERLKGVDSTLKIQPAKLEDSAVYLCASSLGTGGYEQYFGPGTRLTVT.

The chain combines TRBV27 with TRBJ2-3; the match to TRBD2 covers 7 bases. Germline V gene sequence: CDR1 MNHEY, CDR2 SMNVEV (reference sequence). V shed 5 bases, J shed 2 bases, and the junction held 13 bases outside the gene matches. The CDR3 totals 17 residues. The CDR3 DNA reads TGTGCCAGCAGTCAGGCAGGACTAGGCCCCTACACAGATACGCAGTATTTT. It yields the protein CASSQAGLGPYTDTQYF.

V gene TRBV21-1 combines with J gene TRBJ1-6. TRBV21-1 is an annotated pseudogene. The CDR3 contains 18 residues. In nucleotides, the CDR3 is TGTGCCAGCAGCAAAGTCGGTCCTAGGAGCTCCTATAATTCACCCCTCCACTTT. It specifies CASSKVGPRSSYNSPLHF.

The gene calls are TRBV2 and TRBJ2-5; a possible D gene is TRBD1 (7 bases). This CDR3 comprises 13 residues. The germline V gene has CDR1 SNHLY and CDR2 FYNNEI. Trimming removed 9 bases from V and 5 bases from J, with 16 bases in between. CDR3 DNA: TGTGCCAGTACCCCAGGGGGGACCGAGACCCAGTACTTC. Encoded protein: CASTPGGTETQYF.